These 6 T cell receptor beta chains were all obtained from the same sample, sequenced in a study of blood T cells in healthy people across ages. Sample-barcoded 5' priming and a J-beta primer mix drove a second PCR of about 6 to 12 cycles. Via MiXCR, TCRdb re-called the 5' RACE reads, giving one row per CDR3 protein. Among 1,500,000 or so distinct CDR3 sequences listed, almost 60% were seen once. The specimen was blood. These receptors were obtained from a man in his late teens or twenties in good health.

The rearrangement uses TRBV7-2 and TRBJ2-1, with TRBD2 matching 7 bases. Trimming at V came to 11 bases and at J to 5 bases, leaving 9 bases not matched to a gene. The germline gives CDR1 SGHTA, CDR2 FQGNSA. There are 13 residues in the CDR3. The CDR3 DNA follows: TGTGCCCTTGGAGCGGGAATCCACAATGAGCAGTTCTTC. Amino acid sequence: CALGAGIHNEQFF.

The rearrangement uses TRBV6-5 and TRBJ2-3, with D perhaps matching TRBD1 or TRBD2 (5 bases each). CDR1 is MNHEY and CDR2 is SVGAGI in the germline V gene. This CDR3 contains 14 residues. Trimming shortened V by 7 bases and J by 2 bases, and 13 bases separated the two germline ends. The CDR3 DNA reads TGTGCCAGCACCCACCGGGGCCACACAGATACGCAGTATTTT. This codes for CASTHRGHTDTQYF.

This clonotype was detected a few times. The chain has TRBV6-2 or TRBV6-3 and TRBJ2-2; D is uncertain. CDR1 is MNHEY and CDR2 is SVGEGT in the germline V gene. Trimming took off 2 bases at V and 7 bases at J, with 2 bases between the two ends. The CDR3 has 11 amino acids. CDR3 nucleotide sequence: TGTGCCAGCAGTTACGTCGGGGAGCTGTTTTTT. It yields the protein CASSYVGELFF.

The V and J genes are TRBV5-1 and TRBJ2-2, with TRBD1 identical over 7 bases. J was trimmed by 3 bases and V by 5 bases; bases with no gene match: 7. Germline assignment: CDR1 SGHRS and CDR2 YFSETQ. CDR3 length: 15 residues. The CDR3 nucleotides are TGCGCCAGCAGGGATATACAGGGGCACACCGGGGAGCTGTTTTTT. Its protein product is CASRDIQGHTGELFF.

V and J are TRBV7-9 and TRBJ2-1, with 13 nucleotides matching TRBD2. V lost 5 bases to trimming and J lost 8 bases; unmatched junction nucleotides: 3. The CDR3 consists of 14 residues. Per germline, CDR1 SEHNR and CDR2 FQNEAQ (reference sequence). The CDR3 nucleotides are TGTGCCAGCAGCCACGGGACTAGCGGGGATGAGCAGTTCTTC. This encodes CASSHGTSGDEQFF.

This clonotype came up a few times. This sequence joins TRBV20-1 and TRBJ2-4; D remains ambiguous. TRBJ2-7 explains the end of the DNA better; the J call may be wrong. Per germline, CDR1 DFQATT and CDR2 SNEGSKA (reference sequence). This CDR3 comprises 12 residues. The CDR3 sequence is CSARDHRSEQYF. The CDR3 nucleotides are TGCAGTGCTAGAGATCACCGTTCCGAGCAGTACTTC.